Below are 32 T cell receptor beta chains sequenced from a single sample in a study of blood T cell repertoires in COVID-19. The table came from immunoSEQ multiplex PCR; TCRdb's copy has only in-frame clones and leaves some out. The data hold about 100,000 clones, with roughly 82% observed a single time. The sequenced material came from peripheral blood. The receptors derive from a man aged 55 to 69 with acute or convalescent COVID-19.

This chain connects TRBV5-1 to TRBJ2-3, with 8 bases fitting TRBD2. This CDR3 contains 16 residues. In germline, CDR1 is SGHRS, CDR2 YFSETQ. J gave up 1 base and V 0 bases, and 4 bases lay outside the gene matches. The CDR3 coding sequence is TGCGCCAGCAGCTTGGACCCAGCGGGAGGCACAGATACGCAGTATTTT. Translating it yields CASSLDPAGGTDTQYF.

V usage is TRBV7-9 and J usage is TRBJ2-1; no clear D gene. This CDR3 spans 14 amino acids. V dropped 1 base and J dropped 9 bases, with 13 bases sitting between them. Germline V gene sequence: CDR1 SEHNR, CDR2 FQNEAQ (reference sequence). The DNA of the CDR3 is TGTGCCAGCAGCTTAGGCCAGGTTTTGGGTGAGCAGTTCTTC. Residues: CASSLGQVLGEQFF.

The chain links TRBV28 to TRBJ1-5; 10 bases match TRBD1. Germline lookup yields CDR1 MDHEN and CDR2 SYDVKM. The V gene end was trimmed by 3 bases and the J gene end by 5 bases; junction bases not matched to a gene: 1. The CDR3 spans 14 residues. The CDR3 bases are TGTGCCAGCAGTTTGGGGACAGGGGATCAGCCCCAGCATTTT. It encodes CASSLGTGDQPQHF.

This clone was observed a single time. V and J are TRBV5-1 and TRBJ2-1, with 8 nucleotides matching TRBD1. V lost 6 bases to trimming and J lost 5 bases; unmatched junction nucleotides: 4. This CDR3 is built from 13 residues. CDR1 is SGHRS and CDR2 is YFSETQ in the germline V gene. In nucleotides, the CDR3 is TGCGCCAGCACCGCGGACAGGGACAATGAGCAGTTCTTC. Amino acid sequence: CASTADRDNEQFF. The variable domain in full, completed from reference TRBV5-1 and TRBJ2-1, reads KAGVTQTPRYLIKTRGQQVTLSCSPISGHRSVSWYQQTPGQGLQFLFEYFSETQRNKGNFPGRFSGRQFSNSRSEMNVSTLELGDSALYLCASTADRDNEQFFGPGTRLTVL.

The DNA for the CDR3 is TGTGCCAGCAGCTTGACAGGGAGAGGGTTGGAGACCCAGTACTTC. Amino acids: CASSLTGRGLETQYF. The rearrangement uses TRBV5-6 and TRBJ2-5; the D gene is possibly TRBD1 (6 bases). This CDR3 has 15 amino acids. Germline CDR1 and CDR2: SGHDT and YYEEEE. V was pared by 1 base and J by 5 bases, with 15 bases between.

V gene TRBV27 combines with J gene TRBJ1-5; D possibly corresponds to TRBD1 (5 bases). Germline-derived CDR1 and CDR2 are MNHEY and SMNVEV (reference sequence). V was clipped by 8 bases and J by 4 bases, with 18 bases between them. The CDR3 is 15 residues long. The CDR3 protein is CASSSGGPPNQPQHF. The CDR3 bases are TGTGCCAGCTCCTCGGGGGGTCCGCCAAATCAGCCCCAGCATTTT.

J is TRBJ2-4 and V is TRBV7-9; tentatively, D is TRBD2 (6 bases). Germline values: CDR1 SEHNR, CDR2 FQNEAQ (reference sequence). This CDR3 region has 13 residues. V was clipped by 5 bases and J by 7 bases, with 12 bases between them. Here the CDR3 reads CASSPGGENIQYF. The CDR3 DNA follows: TGTGCCAGCAGCCCCGGGGGAGAGAACATTCAGTACTTC.

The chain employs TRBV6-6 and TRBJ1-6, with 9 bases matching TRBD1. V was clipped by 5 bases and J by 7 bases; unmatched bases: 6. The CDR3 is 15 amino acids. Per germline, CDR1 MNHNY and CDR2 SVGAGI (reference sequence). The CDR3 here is CASSTGQGDNSPLHF. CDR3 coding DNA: TGTGCCAGCAGTACGGGACAGGGCGACAATTCACCCCTCCACTTT.

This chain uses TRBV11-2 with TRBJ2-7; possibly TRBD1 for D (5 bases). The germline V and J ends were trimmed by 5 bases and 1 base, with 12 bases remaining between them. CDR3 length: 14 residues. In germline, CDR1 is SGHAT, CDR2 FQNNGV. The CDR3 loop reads CASSIHRRSYEQYF. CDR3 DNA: TGTGCCAGCAGCATACACAGGCGATCCTACGAGCAGTACTTC.

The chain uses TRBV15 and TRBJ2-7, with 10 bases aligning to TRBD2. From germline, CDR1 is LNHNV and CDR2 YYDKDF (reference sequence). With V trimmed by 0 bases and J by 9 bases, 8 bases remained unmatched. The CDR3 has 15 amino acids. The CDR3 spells CATSRETAGGLRQYF. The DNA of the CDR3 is TGTGCCACCAGCAGAGAGACAGCGGGAGGGCTAAGGCAGTACTTC.

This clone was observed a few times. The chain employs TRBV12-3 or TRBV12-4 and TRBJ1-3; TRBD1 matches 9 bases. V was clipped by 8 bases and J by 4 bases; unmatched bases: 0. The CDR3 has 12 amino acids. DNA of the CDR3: TGTGCCAGCGACAGGGGGGGAAACACCATATATTTT. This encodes CASDRGGNTIYF.

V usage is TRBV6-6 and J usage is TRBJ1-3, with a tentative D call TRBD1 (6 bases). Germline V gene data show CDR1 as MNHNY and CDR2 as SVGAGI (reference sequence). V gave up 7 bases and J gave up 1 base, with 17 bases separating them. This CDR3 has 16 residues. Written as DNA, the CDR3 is TGTGCCAGCAAGCAAGAAGAACAGGGATCTGGAAACACCATATATTTT. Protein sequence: CASKQEEQGSGNTIYF.

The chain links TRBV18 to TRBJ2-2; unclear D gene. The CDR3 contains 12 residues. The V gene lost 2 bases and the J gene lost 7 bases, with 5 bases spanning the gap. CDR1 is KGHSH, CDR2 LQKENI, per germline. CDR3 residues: CASSPTGGELFF. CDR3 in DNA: TGTGCCAGCTCACCAACCGGCGGGGAGCTGTTTTTT. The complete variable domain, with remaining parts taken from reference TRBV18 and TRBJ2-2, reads NAGVMQNPRHLVRRRGQEARLRCSPMKGHSHVYWYRQLPEEGLKFMVYLQKENIIDESGMPKERFSAEFPKEGPSILRIQQVVRGDSAAYFCASSPTGGELFFGEGSRLTVL.

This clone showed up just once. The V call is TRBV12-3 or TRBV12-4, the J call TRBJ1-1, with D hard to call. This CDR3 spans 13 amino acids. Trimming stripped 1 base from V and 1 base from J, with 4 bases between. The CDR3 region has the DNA TGTGCCAGCAGTTTAGACACGAACACTGAAGCTTTCTTT. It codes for CASSLDTNTEAFF.

The CDR3 DNA sequence: TGTGCCAGCAGTGGTGTGACGGGGGCGAACACCGGGGAGCTGTTTTTT. It is translated as CASSGVTGANTGELFF. J is TRBJ2-2 and V is TRBV25-1; tentative D call: TRBD2 (6 bases). The CDR3 totals 16 residues. V was pared by 4 bases and J by 0 bases, with 12 bases between. The germline CDR1 and CDR2 sequences are MGHDK and SYGVNS.

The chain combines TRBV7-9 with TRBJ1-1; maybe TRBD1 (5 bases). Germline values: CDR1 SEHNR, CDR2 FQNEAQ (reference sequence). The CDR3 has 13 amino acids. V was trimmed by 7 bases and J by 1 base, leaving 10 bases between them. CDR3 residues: CASNQGGNTEAFF. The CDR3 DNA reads TGTGCCAGCAATCAGGGAGGGAACACTGAAGCTTTCTTT.

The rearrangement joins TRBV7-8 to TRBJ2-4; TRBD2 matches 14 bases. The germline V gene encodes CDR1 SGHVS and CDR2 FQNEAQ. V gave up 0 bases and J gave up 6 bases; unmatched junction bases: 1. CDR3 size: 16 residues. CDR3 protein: CASSLAGTSGRNIQYF. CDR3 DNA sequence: TGTGCCAGCAGCTTAGCCGGGACTAGCGGGAGAAACATTCAGTACTTC.

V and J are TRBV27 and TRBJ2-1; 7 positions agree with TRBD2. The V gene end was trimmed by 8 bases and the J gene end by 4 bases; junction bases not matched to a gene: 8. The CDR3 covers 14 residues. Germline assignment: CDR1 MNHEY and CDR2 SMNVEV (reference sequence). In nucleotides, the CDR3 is TGTGCCAGCCAGCGGGGAGGAGCTTACAATGAGCAGTTCTTC. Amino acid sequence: CASQRGGAYNEQFF.

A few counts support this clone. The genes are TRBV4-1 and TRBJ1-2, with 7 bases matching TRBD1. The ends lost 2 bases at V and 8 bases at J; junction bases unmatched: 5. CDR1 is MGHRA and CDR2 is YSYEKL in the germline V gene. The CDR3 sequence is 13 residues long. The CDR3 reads CASSQLRQGGYTF. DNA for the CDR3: TGCGCCAGCAGCCAACTTAGACAGGGCGGCTACACCTTC.

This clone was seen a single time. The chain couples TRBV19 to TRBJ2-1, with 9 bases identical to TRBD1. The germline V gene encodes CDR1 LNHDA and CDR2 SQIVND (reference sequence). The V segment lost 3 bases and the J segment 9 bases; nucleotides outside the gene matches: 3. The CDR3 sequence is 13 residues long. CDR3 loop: CASSIGQGTEQFF. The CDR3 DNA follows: TGTGCCAGTAGTATTGGACAGGGGACTGAGCAGTTCTTC.

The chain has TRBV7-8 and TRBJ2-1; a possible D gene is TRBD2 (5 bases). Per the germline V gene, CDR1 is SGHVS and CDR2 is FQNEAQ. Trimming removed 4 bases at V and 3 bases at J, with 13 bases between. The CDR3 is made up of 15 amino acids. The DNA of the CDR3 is TGTGCCAGCAGCTCGTGGACGGGAAACTACAATGAGCAGTTCTTC. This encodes CASSSWTGNYNEQFF.

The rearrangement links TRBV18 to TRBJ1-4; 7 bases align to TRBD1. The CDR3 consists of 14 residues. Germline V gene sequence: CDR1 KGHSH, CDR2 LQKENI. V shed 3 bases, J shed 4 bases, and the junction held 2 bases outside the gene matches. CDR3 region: CASSPRDSNEKLFF. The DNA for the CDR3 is TGTGCCAGCTCACCCCGGGACAGTAATGAAAAACTGTTTTTT.

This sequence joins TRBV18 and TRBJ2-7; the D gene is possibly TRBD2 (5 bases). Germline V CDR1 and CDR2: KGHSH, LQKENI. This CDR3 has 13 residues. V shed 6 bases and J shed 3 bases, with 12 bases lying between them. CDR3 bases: TGTGCCAGCTCTCCTTCGGGGAACTACGAGCAGTACGTC. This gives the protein CASSPSGNYEQYV.

The DNA of the CDR3 is TGTGCCAGCTCACCACTGGACAGATTTGACATGAACACTGAAGCTTTCTTT. This gives the protein CASSPLDRFDMNTEAFF. V is TRBV18 and J is TRBJ1-1; TRBD1 is a possible D gene (6 bases). The CDR3 contains 17 residues. V was shortened by 1 base and J by 0 bases, with 15 bases between the two germline ends. CDR1 is KGHSH and CDR2 is LQKENI in the germline V gene.

CDR3 loop: CATSGLKGAKYEQYF. The CDR3 bases are TGTGCCACCAGTGGATTAAAGGGGGCTAAGTACGAGCAGTACTTC. The chain uses TRBV24-1 and TRBJ2-7, with 7 bases fitting TRBD1. Germline CDR1 KGHDR, CDR2 SFDVKD. CDR3 size: 15 residues. The V gene end was trimmed by 5 bases and the J gene end by 4 bases; junction bases not matched to a gene: 10.

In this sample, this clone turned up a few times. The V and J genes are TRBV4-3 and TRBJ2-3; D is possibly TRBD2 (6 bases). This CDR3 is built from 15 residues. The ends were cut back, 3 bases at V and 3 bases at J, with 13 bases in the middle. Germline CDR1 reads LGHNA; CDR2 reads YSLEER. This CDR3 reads CASSQRDTRTDTQYF. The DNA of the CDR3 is TGCGCCAGCAGCCAGCGGGATACTCGAACAGATACGCAGTATTTT.

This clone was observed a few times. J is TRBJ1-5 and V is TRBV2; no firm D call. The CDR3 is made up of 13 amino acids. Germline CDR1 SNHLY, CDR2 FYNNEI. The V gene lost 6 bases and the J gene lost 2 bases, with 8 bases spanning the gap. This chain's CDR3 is CASRGWGNQPQHF. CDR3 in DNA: TGTGCCAGCAGGGGCTGGGGCAATCAGCCCCAGCATTTT. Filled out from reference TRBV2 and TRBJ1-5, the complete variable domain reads EPEVTQTPSHQVTQMGQEVILRCVPISNHLYFYWYRQILGQKVEFLVSFYNNEISEKSEIFDDQFSVERPDGSNFTLKIRSTKLEDSAMYFCASRGWGNQPQHFGDGTRLSIL.

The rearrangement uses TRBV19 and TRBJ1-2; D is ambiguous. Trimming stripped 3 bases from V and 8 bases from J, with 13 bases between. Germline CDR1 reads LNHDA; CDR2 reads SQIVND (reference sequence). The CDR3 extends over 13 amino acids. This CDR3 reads CASSIIRGLGYTF. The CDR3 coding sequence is TGTGCCAGTAGTATTATTCGCGGTTTGGGCTACACCTTC.

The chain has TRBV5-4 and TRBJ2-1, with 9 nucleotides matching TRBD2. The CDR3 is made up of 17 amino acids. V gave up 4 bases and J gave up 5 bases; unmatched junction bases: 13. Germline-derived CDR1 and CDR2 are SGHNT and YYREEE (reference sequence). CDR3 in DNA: TGTGCCAGCAGCCTTAGACTAGCGGAGGGAGGTAACAATGAGCAGTTCTTC. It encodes CASSLRLAEGGNNEQFF.

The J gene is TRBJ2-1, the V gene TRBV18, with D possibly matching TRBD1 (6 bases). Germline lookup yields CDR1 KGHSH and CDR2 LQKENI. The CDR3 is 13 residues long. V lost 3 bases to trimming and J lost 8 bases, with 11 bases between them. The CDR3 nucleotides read TGTGCCAGCTCACCCCAGGGGACCCATGAGCAGTTCTTC. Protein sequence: CASSPQGTHEQFF.

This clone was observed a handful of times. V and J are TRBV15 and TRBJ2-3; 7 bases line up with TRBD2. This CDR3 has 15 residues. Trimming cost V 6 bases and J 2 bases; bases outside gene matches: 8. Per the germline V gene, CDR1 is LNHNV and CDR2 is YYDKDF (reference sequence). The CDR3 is CATSWEGRLTDTQYF. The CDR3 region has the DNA TGTGCCACCAGTTGGGAGGGCAGACTCACAGATACGCAGTATTTT. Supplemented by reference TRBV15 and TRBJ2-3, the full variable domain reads DAMVIQNPRYQVTQFGKPVTLSCSQTLNHNVMYWYQQKSSQAPKLLFHYYDKDFNNEADTPDNFQSRRPNTSFCFLDIRSPGLGDTAMYLCATSWEGRLTDTQYFGPGTRLTVL.

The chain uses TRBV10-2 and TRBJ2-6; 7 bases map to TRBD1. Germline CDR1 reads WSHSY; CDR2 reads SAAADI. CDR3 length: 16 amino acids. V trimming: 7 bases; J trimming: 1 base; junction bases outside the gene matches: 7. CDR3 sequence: CASMRQGLSGANVLTF. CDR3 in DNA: TGCGCCAGCATGAGACAGGGTTTGTCTGGGGCCAACGTCCTGACTTTC.